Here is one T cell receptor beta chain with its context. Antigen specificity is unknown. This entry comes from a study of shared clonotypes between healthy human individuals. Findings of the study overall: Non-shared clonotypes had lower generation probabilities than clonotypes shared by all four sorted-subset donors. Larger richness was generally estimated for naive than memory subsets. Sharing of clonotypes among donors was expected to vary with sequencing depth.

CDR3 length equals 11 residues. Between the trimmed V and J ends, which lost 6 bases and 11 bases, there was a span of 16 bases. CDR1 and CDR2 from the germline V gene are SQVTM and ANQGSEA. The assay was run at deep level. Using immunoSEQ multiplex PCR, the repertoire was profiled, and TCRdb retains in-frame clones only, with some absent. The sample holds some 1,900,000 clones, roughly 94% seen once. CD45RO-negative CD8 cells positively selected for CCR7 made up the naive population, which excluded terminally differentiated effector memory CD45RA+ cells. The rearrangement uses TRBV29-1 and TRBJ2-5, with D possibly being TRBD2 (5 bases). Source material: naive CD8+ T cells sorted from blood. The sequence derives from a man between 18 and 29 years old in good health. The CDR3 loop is CSVRLTEVQYF. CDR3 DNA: TGCAGCGTACGACTAACCGAGGTGCAGTACTTC.